These T cell receptor beta chains were read from a single sample in a study of tumour-infiltrating T cells in Burkitt lymphoma. Assay: immunoSEQ multiplex PCR; the TCRdb copy retains only in-frame clones and omits some. Here the sample spans approximately 4,000 clones, around 80% being singletons. Sequenced input: tumor tissue. Receptors were obtained from a human donor with diffuse large B-cell lymphoma. Some clones in this sample may be carry-over from other donors' samples. CDR3s include the opening cysteine and the closing phenylalanine or tryptophan. The D gene is left open where the match is weak. Where a row states a size, it is once, few, many or the class of an expanded clone; other rows omit it.

v_call,j_call,clone_size,d_call,cdr3_aa,cdr3_nt
TRBV20-1,TRBJ1-2,NA,NA,CSASAAYGYTF,TGCAGTGCTAGTGCCGCCTATGGCTACACCTTC
TRBV6-1,TRBJ2-3,NA,NA,CASSRGGISTDTQYF,TGTGCCAGCAGCAGGGGAGGGATTAGCACAGATACGCAGTATTTT
TRBV10-3,TRBJ2-1,NA,TRBD2,CATAGLAGFYEQFF,TGTGCCACTGCGGGACTAGCGGGATTCTATGAGCAGTTCTTC
TRBV18,TRBJ2-3,NA,TRBD2,CASSRSSGRATDTQYF,TGTGCCAGCTCACGGTCTAGCGGGAGAGCCACAGATACGCAGTATTTT
TRBV5-1,TRBJ2-7,few,NA,CASSGRVTYEQYF,TGCGCCAGCAGCGGCAGGGTCACCTACGAGCAGTACTTC
TRBV25-1,TRBJ2-5,NA,NA,CASSEFRGPQETQYF,TGTGCCAGCAGTGAGTTTCGGGGCCCACAAGAGACCCAGTACTTC
TRBV18,TRBJ1-1,NA,NA,CASSPPVGRGAFF,TGTGCCAGCTCACCACCGGTGGGAAGAGGAGCTTTCTTT
TRBV14,TRBJ1-2,NA,NA,CASTMSRGYGYTF,TGTGCCAGCACCATGAGCCGTGGCTATGGCTACACCTTC
TRBV20-1,TRBJ1-1,NA,NA,CSARATTEAFF,TGCAGTGCTAGGGCGACCACTGAAGCTTTCTTT
TRBV29-1,TRBJ2-2,NA,TRBD1,CSVVYRGRGNTGELFF,TGCAGCGTTGTATACAGGGGAAGGGGTAACACCGGGGAGCTGTTTTTT
TRBV18,TRBJ1-2,NA,TRBD1,CASSPSVWDSHYGYTF,TGTGCCAGCTCACCTAGCGTATGGGACAGCCACTATGGCTACACCTTC
TRBV27,TRBJ2-3,NA,NA,CASTPYSGSYIADTQYF,TGTGCCAGCACTCCTTATAGCGGATCCTACATCGCAGATACGCAGTATTTT
TRBV7-2,TRBJ1-4,once,TRBD1,CASKGQPTINEKLFF,TGTGCCAGCAAGGGACAGCCAACTATTAATGAAAAACTGTTTTTT
TRBV5-6,TRBJ1-1,NA,NA,CASSLAAGPTEAFF,TGTGCCAGCAGCTTGGCCGCAGGGCCCACTGAAGCTTTCTTT
TRBV19,TRBJ1-1,NA,TRBD1,CASSSGGYMNTEAFF,TGTGCCAGTAGTTCAGGGGGCTACATGAACACTGAAGCTTTCTTT
TRBV25-1,TRBJ1-1,NA,NA,CASSRGRTGKNTEAFF,TGTGCCAGCAGTAGGGGACGTACAGGGAAAAACACTGAAGCTTTCTTT
TRBV7-9,TRBJ1-1,once,NA,CASSKQPSGTEAFF,TGTGCCAGCAGCAAACAGCCCTCGGGCACTGAAGCTTTCTTT
TRBV5-1,TRBJ2-2,NA,TRBD1,CASSSGTGNTGELFF,TGCGCCAGCAGCTCGGGGACAGGTAACACCGGGGAGCTGTTTTTT
TRBV9,TRBJ1-6,NA,TRBD1,CASSGQGIGVGSPLHF,TGTGCCAGCAGTGGACAGGGTATAGGGGTTGGTTCACCCCTCCACTTT
TRBV29-1,TRBJ2-1,NA,TRBD2,CSVEAEDWTSGRGWYNEQFF,TGCAGCGTTGAAGCCGAAGATTGGACTAGCGGGAGGGGTTGGTACAATGAACAGTTCTTC
TRBV7-9,TRBJ2-1,NA,NA,CASSAHNEQFF,TGTGCCAGCAGCGCCCACAATGAGCAGTTCTTC
TRBV6-1,TRBJ2-3,NA,NA,CASSEAAGLTDTQYF,TGTGCCAGCAGTGAAGCGGCAGGACTCACAGATACGCAGTATTTT
TRBV5-1,TRBJ1-1,NA,NA,CASSQNRGNTEAFF,TGCGCCAGCAGCCAGAATCGGGGAAACACTGAAGCTTTCTTT
TRBV4-1,TRBJ2-6,NA,NA,CASSQGGALSSGANVLTF,TGCGCCAGCAGCCAAGGAGGGGCTCTTAGCTCTGGGGCCAACGTCCTGACTTTC
TRBV29-1,TRBJ2-3,once,TRBD2,CSVKLASDTQYF,TGCAGCGTTAAACTAGCGTCAGATACGCAGTATTTT
TRBV19,TRBJ2-7,NA,TRBD1,CASRDRVFGEQYF,TGTGCCAGTCGGGACAGGGTCTTCGGCGAGCAGTACTTC
TRBV5-1,TRBJ1-2,few,NA,CASTKDSYYGYTF,TGCGCCAGCACCAAGGACAGCTACTATGGCTACACCTTC
TRBV5-8,TRBJ2-7,NA,NA,CASSLEVSAYEQYF,TGTGCCAGCAGCTTGGAGGTGTCAGCCTACGAGCAGTACTTC